This is a list of T cell receptor beta chains from one sample in a study of cytomegalovirus exposure and HLA in healthy donors. TCRdb's copy holds only in-frame clones and misses some; the assay was immunoSEQ multiplex PCR. The sample contains under 150,000 clones, roughly 88% of which appear only once. Input material: PBMCs. All receptors derive from a woman under 30 in good health and CMV-seropositive. CDR3s include the opening cysteine and the closing phenylalanine or tryptophan. Fields, in order: V gene, clone size, J gene, D gene, CDR3 DNA, CDR3 protein. D genes are given only for firm matches. Expanded clones are given a class, and other clones once, few, many or no size at all.

TRBV7-9	.	TRBJ1-2	.	TGTGCCAGCAGCCCCGAGGCAGGGCTGTACTATGGCTACACCTTC	CASSPEAGLYYGYTF
TRBV5-1	.	TRBJ2-3	TRBD2	TGCGCCAGCAGCTTGGCCTGGACTAGCGGGGGGGCGAGCACAGATACGCAGTATTTT	CASSLAWTSGGASTDTQYF
TRBV4-2	.	TRBJ1-2	TRBD1	TGTGCCAGCAGCCAAGAGGACAGGAGAAACTATGGCTACACCTTC	CASSQEDRRNYGYTF
TRBV4-1	.	TRBJ2-7	.	TGCGCCAGCAGCCTCGACTCCGGGACACTCGGCTCCTACGAGCAGTACTTC	CASSLDSGTLGSYEQYF
TRBV7-8	.	TRBJ1-1	.	TGTGCCAGCAGCCCTCGGGGAGGGGATCGGTCTGAAGCTTTCTTT	CASSPRGGDRSEAFF
TRBV28	.	TRBJ2-7	.	TGTGCCAGCAGTTTATACAGAGCCTACGAGCAGTACTTC	CASSLYRAYEQYF
TRBV30	.	TRBJ1-2	.	TGTGCCTGGAGCCCATCCGCCTATGAGGCCTACACCTTC	CAWSPSAYEAYTF
TRBV5-4	.	TRBJ1-6	.	TGTGCCAGCAGCTTGGGGGCGAGTGGGAATTCACCCCTCCACTTT	CASSLGASGNSPLHF
TRBV7-9	.	TRBJ2-7	.	TGTGCCAGCAGCCCATGGAGGGCAGGGATCTACGAGCAGTACTTC	CASSPWRAGIYEQYF
TRBV5-1	once	TRBJ2-1	TRBD1	TGCGCCAGCAGCTTGGGACAGGGGGCGTATGAGCAGTTCTTC	CASSLGQGAYEQFF
TRBV19	.	TRBJ2-1	.	TGTGCCAGTAGCACAGGGCTCGAGCAGTTCTTC	CASSTGLEQFF
TRBV18	.	TRBJ1-2	.	TGTGCCAGCTCAACGGACAGTTACTATGGCTACACCTTC	CASSTDSYYGYTF
TRBV6-5	few	TRBJ1-1	.	TGTGCCAGCACCCAAACAGGGTTGAGAACTGAAGCTTTCTTT	CASTQTGLRTEAFF
TRBV5-1	.	TRBJ1-1	TRBD1	TGCGCCAGCAGCATTAAAACAGGGGGCACTGAAGCTTTCTTT	CASSIKTGGTEAFF
TRBV19	few	TRBJ1-5	.	TGTGCCAGTAGCCGCCGAGATCAGCCCCAGCATTTT	CASSRRDQPQHF
TRBV6-5	few	TRBJ2-7	.	TGTGCCAGCGGGTCGGACAGCGAGCAGTACTTC	CASGSDSEQYF
TRBV5-1	once	TRBJ2-5	TRBD2	TGCGCCAGCGGTAGCGGGGGGGAAGAGACCCAGTACTTC	CASGSGGEETQYF
TRBV21-1	.	TRBJ2-7	.	TGTGCCAGCAGCAAAGGGACAGGGGGTTGGGAGCAGTACTTC	CASSKGTGGWEQYF
TRBV28	.	TRBJ2-7	.	TGTGCCACCCGGACGAGGGATTTCTACGAGCAGTACTTC	CATRTRDFYEQYF
TRBV5-5	.	TRBJ2-1	.	TGTGCCAGCAGCCTGGTCGGACTTGCAAACAATGAGCAGTTCTTC	CASSLVGLANNEQFF
TRBV7-9	.	TRBJ1-4	TRBD1	TGTGCCAGCAGCTTAGCATTTGGACAGGATGAAAAACTGTTTTTT	CASSLAFGQDEKLFF
TRBV2	many	TRBJ1-5	TRBD1	TGTGCCAGCAGTGATGGACAGGGAGGTCAGCCCCAGCATTTT	CASSDGQGGQPQHF
TRBV28	.	TRBJ2-5	.	TGTGCCAGCAGCTTTGCGAGGGAAAACGCAGCACAAGAGACCCAGTACTTC	CASSFARENAAQETQYF
TRBV28	.	TRBJ1-5	TRBD1	TGTGCCAGTTCGGACAGGGCCCTTAATCAGCCCCAGCATTTT	CASSDRALNQPQHF
TRBV10-2	.	TRBJ2-7	TRBD1	TGCGCCAGCAGTACACAGGGGTACGAGCAGTACTTC	CASSTQGYEQYF
TRBV19	.	TRBJ1-5	TRBD1	TGTGCCAGTAGTGTAACAGGGGGCTTTAGCAATCAGCCCCAGCATTTT	CASSVTGGFSNQPQHF
TRBV6-1	few	TRBJ2-2	.	TGTGCCAGCAGTCCGCGGGTAACGAACACCGGGGAGCTGTTTTTT	CASSPRVTNTGELFF
TRBV28	.	TRBJ1-1	.	TGTGCCAGCAGTTTTACAGCGAACACTGAAGCTTTCTTT	CASSFTANTEAFF
TRBV29-1	few	TRBJ2-7	TRBD2	TGCAGCGGGGGTGCGGGGGATTACGAGCAGTACTTC	CSGGAGDYEQYF
TRBV5-1	.	TRBJ1-5	.	TGCGCCAGCAGCTTGGGAGGGGGATTTAGACAGCCCCAGCATTTT	CASSLGGGFRQPQHF
TRBV7-9	.	TRBJ1-2	TRBD1	TGTGCCAGCAGCTTAGCTTACAGGGGGCTTGGCTACACCTTC	CASSLAYRGLGYTF
TRBV6-1	few	TRBJ1-2	.	TGTGCCAGCAGTCAGGAGGGCTACTATGGCTACACCTTC	CASSQEGYYGYTF
TRBV2	.	TRBJ2-2	TRBD2	TGTGCCAGCAGTGAGTCGGGTCTAGCGGACACCGGGGAGCTGTTTTTT	CASSESGLADTGELFF
TRBV29-1	.	TRBJ2-7	.	TGCAGCGTTGAAGGAACCACAGGGAGCTCCTACGAGCAGTACTTC	CSVEGTTGSSYEQYF
TRBV12-5	.	TRBJ2-2	.	TGTGCTAGTGGCGCACAGGGAGGGACCGGGGAGCTGTTTTTT	CASGAQGGTGELFF
TRBV4-2	.	TRBJ2-1	TRBD2	TGTGCCAGCAGCCGGACTAGCGGGAGGATCACTGAGCAGTTCTTC	CASSRTSGRITEQFF
TRBV5-1	.	TRBJ1-1	TRBD1	TGCGCCAGCAGCTCCGACAGGGTGGGCACTGAAGCTTTCTTT	CASSSDRVGTEAFF
TRBV28	.	TRBJ1-2	TRBD1	TGTGCCAGCAGTTTCGGAGGGGGCGTAGGCTACACCTTC	CASSFGGGVGYTF
TRBV6-4	.	TRBJ1-2	.	TGTGCCAGCAGTGCTGACAGGTCCGGTGGCTACACCTTC	CASSADRSGGYTF
TRBV27	.	TRBJ2-7	.	TGTGCCAGCACCCCTGGACAGAGCTCCTACGAGCAGTACTTC	CASTPGQSSYEQYF
TRBV18	once	TRBJ2-5	TRBD1	TGTGCCAGCTCAGCCGGACAGGGGGCCCAAGTAAACCAAGAGACCCAGTACTTC	CASSAGQGAQVNQETQYF
TRBV6-5	.	TRBJ2-3	TRBD2	TGTGCCAGCAGTTACGAGCGGGGGATGGGTACGCAGTATTTT	CASSYERGMGTQYF
TRBV7-6	.	TRBJ2-5	.	TGTGCCAGCAGACCCGGGAGTCGACAAGAGACCCAGTACTTC	CASRPGSRQETQYF
TRBV6-1	.	TRBJ1-2	.	TGTGCCAGCAGTGTTCAGGGGCGCATCTATGGCTACACCTTC	CASSVQGRIYGYTF
TRBV6-5	.	TRBJ2-5	TRBD2	TGTGCCAGCAGTAAATGGCGGGGGGCAGGGGAGACCCAGTACTTC	CASSKWRGAGETQYF
TRBV6-5	once	TRBJ1-1	TRBD1	TGTGCCAGCAGTCGGTCCCCTGCAGGGGGCACTGAAGCTTTCTTT	CASSRSPAGGTEAFF
TRBV4-1	.	TRBJ2-1	TRBD2	TGCGCCAGCAGCCAACGAACTAGCGGGGGCTCCTACAATGAGCAGTTCTTC	CASSQRTSGGSYNEQFF
TRBV7-9	.	TRBJ2-5	TRBD2	TGTGCCAGCAGCTTAAGCGGGGGAGAGACCCAGTACTTC	CASSLSGGETQYF
TRBV6-5	.	TRBJ2-1	TRBD2	TGTGCCAGCTCCCAAACTAGCGGGAGGGCCGGTGAGCAGTTCTTC	CASSQTSGRAGEQFF
TRBV30	once	TRBJ1-1	.	TGTGCCTGGAGTCCCCCCTGGGGAGGGGGTGGTGAAGCTTTCTTT	CAWSPPWGGGGEAFF
TRBV13	once	TRBJ2-7	.	TGTGCCAGCAGCTTAGTCCCCCGGACTTCAGGGGATTCCTACGAGCAGTACTTC	CASSLVPRTSGDSYEQYF
TRBV7-9	.	TRBJ1-2	.	TGTGCCAGCAGCTTAGGGGCGGGATGGGGCTACACCTTC	CASSLGAGWGYTF
TRBV29-1	.	TRBJ2-2	.	TGCAGCGTTGAAGATCTAGCGAACACCGGGGAGCTGTTTTTT	CSVEDLANTGELFF
TRBV4-2	.	TRBJ2-3	.	TGTGCCAGCAGCCAAGGATTGACGGGGTACACAGATACGCAGTATTTT	CASSQGLTGYTDTQYF
TRBV28	.	TRBJ1-5	.	TGTGCCAGCAGTTTCCGCAGGGGTAACCAGCCCCAGCATTTT	CASSFRRGNQPQHF
TRBV6-5	.	TRBJ2-7	TRBD2	TGTGCCAGCAGAACCGAAGCGGGAGCGTCCTACGAGCAGTACTTC	CASRTEAGASYEQYF
TRBV29-1	.	TRBJ2-1	TRBD1	TGCAGCGTTGAAGATCAGGACAGGCCACCCTACAATGAGCAGTTCTTC	CSVEDQDRPPYNEQFF
TRBV27	.	TRBJ2-7	.	TGTGCCAGCAGTTTTGGTGTTACAGGGTTCTACGAGCAGTACTTC	CASSFGVTGFYEQYF
TRBV6-1	few	TRBJ1-3	.	TGTGCCAGCTCCCGGAGCTCTGGAAACACCATATATTTT	CASSRSSGNTIYF